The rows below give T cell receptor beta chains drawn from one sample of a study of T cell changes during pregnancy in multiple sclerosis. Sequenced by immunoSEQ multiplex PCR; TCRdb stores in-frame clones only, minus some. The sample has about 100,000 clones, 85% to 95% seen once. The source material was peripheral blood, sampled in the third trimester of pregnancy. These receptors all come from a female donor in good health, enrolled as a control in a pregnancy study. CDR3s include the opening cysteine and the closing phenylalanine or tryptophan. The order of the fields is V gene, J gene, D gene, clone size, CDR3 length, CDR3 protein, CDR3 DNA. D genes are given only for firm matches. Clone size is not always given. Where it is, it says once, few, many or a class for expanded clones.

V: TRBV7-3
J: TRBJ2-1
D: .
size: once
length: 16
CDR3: CASSVAPTVSYNEQFF
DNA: TGTGCCAGCAGCGTAGCCCCGACAGTCTCCTACAATGAGCAGTTCTTC

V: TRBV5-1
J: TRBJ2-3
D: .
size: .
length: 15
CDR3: CASSLVGRLVDTQYF
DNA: TGCGCCAGCAGCTTGGTCGGCAGACTAGTGGATACGCAGTATTTT

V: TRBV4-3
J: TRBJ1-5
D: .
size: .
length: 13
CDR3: CASSQEGGQPQHF
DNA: TGCGCCAGCAGCCAAGAAGGGGGTCAGCCCCAGCATTTT

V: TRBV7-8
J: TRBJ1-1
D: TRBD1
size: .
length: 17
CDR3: CASSLGVQGAGGTEAFF
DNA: TGTGCCAGCAGCTTAGGAGTACAGGGGGCAGGGGGCACTGAAGCTTTCTTT

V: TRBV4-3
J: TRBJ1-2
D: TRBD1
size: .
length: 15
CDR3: CASSRGTGEPYGYTF
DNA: TGCGCCAGCAGCCGCGGGACAGGGGAACCTTATGGCTACACCTTC

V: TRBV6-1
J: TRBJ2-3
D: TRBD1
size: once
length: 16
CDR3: CASSETGTGAPDTQYF
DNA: TGTGCCAGCAGTGAAACCGGGACAGGGGCCCCAGATACGCAGTATTTT

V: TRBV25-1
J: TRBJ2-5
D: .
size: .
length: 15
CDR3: CASSEFGGEGETQYF
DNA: TGTGCCAGCAGTGAATTTGGAGGGGAAGGGGAGACCCAGTACTTC

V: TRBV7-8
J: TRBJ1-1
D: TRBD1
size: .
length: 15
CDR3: CASSSLMDRVSEAFF
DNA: TGTGCCAGCAGCTCACTCATGGACAGGGTGTCTGAAGCTTTCTTT

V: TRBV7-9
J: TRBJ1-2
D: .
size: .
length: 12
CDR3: CASSPGGYGYTF
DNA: TGTGCCAGCAGCCCAGGAGGCTATGGCTACACCTTC

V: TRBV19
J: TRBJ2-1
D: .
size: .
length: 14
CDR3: CASNPGATYNEQFF
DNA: TGTGCCAGTAACCCAGGGGCCACCTACAATGAGCAGTTCTTC

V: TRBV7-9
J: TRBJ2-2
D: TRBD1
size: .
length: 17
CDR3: CASSLGRTGGYTGELFF
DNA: TGTGCCAGCAGCTTAGGAAGGACAGGGGGCTACACCGGGGAGCTGTTTTTT

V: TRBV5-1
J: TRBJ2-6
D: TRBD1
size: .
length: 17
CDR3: CASSIRQGVSGANVLTF
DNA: TGCGCCAGCAGCATTCGACAGGGGGTCTCTGGGGCCAACGTCCTGACTTTC

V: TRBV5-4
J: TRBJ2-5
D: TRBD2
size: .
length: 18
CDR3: CASSLGSSGGTQGKTQYF
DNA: TGTGCCAGCAGCTTGGGATCTAGCGGGGGAACCCAGGGAAAGACCCAGTACTTC

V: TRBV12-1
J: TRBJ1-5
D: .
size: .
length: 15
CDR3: CASAGPRREDQPQHF
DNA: TGTGCCAGCGCCGGACCCCGTCGGGAGGATCAGCCCCAGCATTTT

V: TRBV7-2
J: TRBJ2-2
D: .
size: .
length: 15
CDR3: CASSLAGGNTGELFF
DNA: TGTGCCAGCAGCTTAGCAGGCGGGAACACCGGGGAGCTGTTTTTT

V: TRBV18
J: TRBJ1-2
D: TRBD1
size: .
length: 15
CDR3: CASSPGQGSGWDYTF
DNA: TGTGCCAGCTCACCGGGACAGGGCAGCGGGTGGGACTACACCTTC

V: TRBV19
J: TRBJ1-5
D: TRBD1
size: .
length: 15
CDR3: CASRPDRETNQPQHF
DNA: TGTGCCAGTAGACCAGACAGGGAAACTAATCAGCCCCAGCATTTT

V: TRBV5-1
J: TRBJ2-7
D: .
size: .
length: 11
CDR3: CASSPYMTLLF
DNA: TGCGCCAGCAGCCCCTACATGACTCTGTTGTTC

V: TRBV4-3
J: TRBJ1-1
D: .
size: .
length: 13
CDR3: CASSEDRSFEAFF
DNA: TGCGCCAGCAGCGAAGACAGGTCCTTTGAAGCTTTCTTT

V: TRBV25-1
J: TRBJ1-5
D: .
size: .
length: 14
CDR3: CASSEDRLNQPQHF
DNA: TGTGCCAGCAGTGAAGACAGGCTCAATCAGCCCCAGCATTTT

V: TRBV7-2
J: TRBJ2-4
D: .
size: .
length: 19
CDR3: CASSLRRGVEGLAKNIQYF
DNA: TGTGCCAGCAGCTTACGCCGCGGGGTGGAGGGTCTAGCCAAAAACATTCAGTACTTC

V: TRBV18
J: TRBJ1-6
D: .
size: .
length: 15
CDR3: CASSPGQIYNSPLHF
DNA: TGTGCCAGCTCACCCGGACAAATCTATAATTCACCCCTCCACTTT

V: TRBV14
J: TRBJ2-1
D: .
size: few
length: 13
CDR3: CASSQDRNREQFF
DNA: TGTGCCAGCAGCCAAGATAGGAACAGGGAGCAGTTCTTC

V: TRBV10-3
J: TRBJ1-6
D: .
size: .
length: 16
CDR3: CATAPTGQRGNSPLHF
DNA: TGTGCCACCGCACCGACCGGACAGCGCGGGAATTCACCCCTCCACTTT

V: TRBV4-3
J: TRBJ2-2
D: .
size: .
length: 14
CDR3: CASSQKGDTGELFF
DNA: TGCGCCAGCAGCCAAAAGGGGGATACCGGGGAGCTGTTTTTT

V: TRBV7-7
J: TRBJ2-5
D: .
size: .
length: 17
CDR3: CASSLDRNRVGGETQYF
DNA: TGTGCCAGCAGCCTCGACAGGAATAGAGTCGGTGGGGAGACCCAGTACTTC

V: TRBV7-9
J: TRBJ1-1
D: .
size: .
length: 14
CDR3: CASSLRGRDYGAFF
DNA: TGTGCCAGCAGCTTAAGGGGGAGGGACTACGGGGCTTTCTTT

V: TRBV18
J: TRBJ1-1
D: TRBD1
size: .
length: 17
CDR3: CASSPPRTGKPNTEAFF
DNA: TGTGCCAGCTCACCACCGCGGACAGGGAAGCCGAACACTGAAGCTTTCTTT

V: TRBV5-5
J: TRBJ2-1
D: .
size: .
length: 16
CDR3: CASSLATAPQADEQFF
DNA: TGTGCCAGCAGCTTGGCCACGGCTCCCCAGGCCGATGAGCAGTTCTTC

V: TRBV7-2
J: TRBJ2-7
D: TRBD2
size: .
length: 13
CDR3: CASSSVAGVEQYF
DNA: TGTGCCAGCAGCTCTGTAGCGGGGGTTGAGCAGTACTTC

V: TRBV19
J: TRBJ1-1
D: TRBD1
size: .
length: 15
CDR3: CASTGQGGANTEAFF
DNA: TGTGCCAGTACGGGACAGGGTGGAGCGAACACTGAAGCTTTCTTT

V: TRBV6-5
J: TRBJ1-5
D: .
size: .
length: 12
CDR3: CATGGADQPQHF
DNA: TGTGCCACCGGAGGGGCGGATCAGCCCCAGCATTTT

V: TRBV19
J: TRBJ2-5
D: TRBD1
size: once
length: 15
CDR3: CASSIRGQGEETQYF
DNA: TGTGCCAGTAGTATCCGGGGACAGGGGGAAGAGACCCAGTACTTC

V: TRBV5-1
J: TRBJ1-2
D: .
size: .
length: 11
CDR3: CASSLGAGYTF
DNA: TGCGCCAGCAGCTTGGGGGCTGGCTACACCTTC

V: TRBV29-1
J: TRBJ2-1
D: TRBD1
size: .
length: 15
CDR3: CSVEEGDRAYNEQFF
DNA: TGCAGCGTTGAAGAAGGGGACAGAGCCTACAATGAGCAGTTCTTC

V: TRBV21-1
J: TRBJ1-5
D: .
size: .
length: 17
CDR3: CASSKVPGQGANQPQHF
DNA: TGTGCCAGCAGCAAGGTACCGGGACAGGGGGCCAATCAGCCCCAGCATTTT

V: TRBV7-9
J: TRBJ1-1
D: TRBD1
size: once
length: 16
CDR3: CASSSDRGGLGTEAFF
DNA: TGTGCCAGCAGCTCGGACAGGGGCGGTCTAGGGACTGAAGCTTTCTTT

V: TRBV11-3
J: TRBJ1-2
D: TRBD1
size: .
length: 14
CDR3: CASSYGQANYGYTF
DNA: TGTGCCAGCAGCTACGGACAGGCAAACTATGGCTACACCTTC

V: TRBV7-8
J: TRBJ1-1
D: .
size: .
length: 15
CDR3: CASSYRVSGITEAFF
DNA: TGTGCCAGCAGCTATAGGGTTAGCGGGATCACTGAAGCTTTCTTT

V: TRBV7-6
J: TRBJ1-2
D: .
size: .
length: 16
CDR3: CASSLRAVPTEGGYTF
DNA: TGTGCCAGCAGCTTGCGGGCAGTCCCGACTGAGGGCGGCTACACCTTC

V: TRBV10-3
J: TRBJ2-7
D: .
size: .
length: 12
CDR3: CAISESRDEQYF
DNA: TGTGCCATCAGTGAGTCGCGGGACGAGCAGTACTTC

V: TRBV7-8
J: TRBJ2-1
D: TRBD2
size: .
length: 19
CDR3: CASSLGLAGGFGSYNEQFF
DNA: TGTGCCAGCAGCTTAGGACTAGCGGGGGGCTTTGGCTCCTACAATGAGCAGTTCTTC

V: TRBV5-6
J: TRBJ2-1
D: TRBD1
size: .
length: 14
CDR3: CASSPTGGGNEQFF
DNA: TGTGCCAGCAGCCCGACAGGGGGTGGCAATGAGCAGTTCTTC

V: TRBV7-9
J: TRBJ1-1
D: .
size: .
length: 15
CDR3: CASRPRGQANTEAFF
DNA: TGTGCCAGCAGACCCCGGGGACAAGCTAACACTGAAGCTTTCTTT

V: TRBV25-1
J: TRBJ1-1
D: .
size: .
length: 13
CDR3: CASSDEINTEAFF
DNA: TGTGCCAGCAGTGACGAGATAAACACTGAAGCTTTCTTT

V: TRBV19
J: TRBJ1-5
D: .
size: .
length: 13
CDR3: CASEESFNQPQHF
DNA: TGTGCCAGTGAGGAGAGCTTCAATCAGCCCCAGCATTTT

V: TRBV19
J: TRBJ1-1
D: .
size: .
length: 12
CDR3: CASSPEGGPAFF
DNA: TGTGCCAGTAGTCCAGAGGGGGGGCCAGCTTTCTTT

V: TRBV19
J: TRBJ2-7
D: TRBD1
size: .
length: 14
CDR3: CASSRDRGYYEQYF
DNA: TGTGCCAGTAGTAGGGACAGGGGATATTACGAGCAGTACTTC

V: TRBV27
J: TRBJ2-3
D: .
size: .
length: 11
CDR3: CASSRGDTQYF
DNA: TGTGCCAGCAGTAGGGGGGATACGCAGTATTTT

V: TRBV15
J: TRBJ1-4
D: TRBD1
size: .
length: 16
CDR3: CATSRGRLGGGEKLFF
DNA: TGTGCCACCAGCAGAGGTCGTTTAGGGGGCGGTGAAAAACTGTTTTTT